This T cell receptor (beta chain) was captured by sequencing in a study of blood T cells in healthy people across ages. Findings and caveats of the study: Long-lived donors exceeded aged donors in naive CD4+ cells and diversity. Underestimates were what the diversity estimates from one million T cells were considered to be. Unsorted PBMC input precluded a conclusive naive versus antigen-experienced comparison.

The authors ran a second PCR of 7 to 11 cycles using a sample-barcoded 5' primer and a J-beta primer mix. From the 5' RACE reads, TCRdb called clonotypes with MiXCR, one entry per CDR3 protein. The profile shows some 1.5 million distinct CDR3 sequences, about 28% of them singletons. Points on this clonotype: Its antigen is still unknown.

This CDR3 is 13 amino acids long. V shed 6 bases and J shed 8 bases, with 19 bases lying between them. In germline, CDR1 is DFQATT, CDR2 SNEGSKA (reference sequence). The sequence was obtained from a woman aged 25 to 39 in good health. The chain recombines TRBV20-1 with TRBJ1-2, with D uncertain. Sequences were obtained from blood. The DNA of the CDR3 is TGCAGTGCAACCCTGGACGGCTACCAAGGCTACACCTTC. It specifies CSATLDGYQGYTF.